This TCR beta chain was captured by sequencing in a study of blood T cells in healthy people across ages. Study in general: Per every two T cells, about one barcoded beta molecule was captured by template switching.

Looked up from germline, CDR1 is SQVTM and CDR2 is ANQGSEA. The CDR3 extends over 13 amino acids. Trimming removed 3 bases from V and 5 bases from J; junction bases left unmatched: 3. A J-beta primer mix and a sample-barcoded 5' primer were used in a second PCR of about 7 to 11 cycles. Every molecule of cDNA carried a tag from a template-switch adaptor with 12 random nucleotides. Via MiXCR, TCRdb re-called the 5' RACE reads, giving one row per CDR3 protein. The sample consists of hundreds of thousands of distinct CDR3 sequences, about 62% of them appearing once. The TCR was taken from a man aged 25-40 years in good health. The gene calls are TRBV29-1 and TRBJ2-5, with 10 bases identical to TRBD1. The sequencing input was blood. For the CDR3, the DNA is TGCAGCGTTGAGACAGGGGGCAAGGAGACCCAGTACTTC. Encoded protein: CSVETGGKETQYF.